This entry concerns a single T cell receptor (beta chain). In its sample, this clonotype was seen a few times. Its antigen is unknown. No qualities accompany the bases; no much larger clone lies one base away. Moderately to severely active disease, a Clinical Activity Score of at least 3, a NOSPECS grade of at least 4, and a duration under 3 months were present in ophthalmopathy patients. Exclusion was applied to patients with uncontrolled infections, other autoimmune diseases, pregnancy or lactation. Diagnoses were established on the basis of clinical symptoms, serum thyroxine and TRAb, thyroid ultrasound, and orbital computed tomography. PBMCs were isolated from more than 8 ml of fresh peripheral blood by Ficoll-Paque density gradient centrifugation. Total RNA was extracted using Trizol reagent, and RNA quality was assessed on an Agilent 2100 Bioanalyzer. The V end loses 5 bases and the J end loses 3 bases, and a stretch of 16 bases separates them. Inclusive of the bounding cysteine and phenylalanine, the CDR3 is 15 residues long. CDR3 DNA is the only sequence kept; it has 45 bases, read in frame from the first base. Reading the germline V gene (reference sequence) gives CDR1 LNHDA and CDR2 SQIVND.

TCR beta CDR3 regions were amplified from RNA transcripts. For the first round of RT-PCR on the TCR CDR3, the HTBI primer set was used together with the Qiagen OneStep RT-PCR kit. The libraries were constructed in a second round of multiplex PCR and then size-selected and purified. Libraries were sequenced paired-end with 100 bp reads on an Illumina HiSeq2000. Per the original workflow: SOAPnuke was used to process the raw data, with reads discarded if the reads contained adapters or uncalled bases, had a mean Phred below 15, or lacked an exact constant-primer or identifier match. High-quality paired reads were merged with COPE v1.2.5, and unique nucleotide sequences were defined as clonotypes. MiTCR v1.1 was used to align clonotypes to the IMGT TRBV, TRBD and TRBJ reference segments. The analysis included only V-J combinations with a frequency above 0.0001, which together covered roughly 99% of the repertoires. The TCS score was defined as F50 (clonal expansion) divided by E x V (chaos), with BLOSUM62-based TCRdist calculated between CDR3 peptides within each V-J. Welch's t-statistics and random forest reduced approximately 520 V-J features to 13, which were used in a naive Bayes classifier (R e1071). The public reads were reprocessed in TCRdb via fastp at Q25 and MiXCR, keeping in-frame beta chains. CDR3 protein sequences are deduplicated, and each keeps its most common genes and DNA. In this record, the V and J calls reflect TCRdb's handling and not the investigators' own analysis. The sample profile shows 350,000 to 400,000 distinct CDR3 sequences; about a fifth of them were found once. Of the sample, 40% is held by the ten largest clones.

The data belong to a study of T cells in Graves' hyperthyroidism and ophthalmopathy (dated by TCRdb to about 2019). Some background on the complete study: Peripheral blood samples were taken at the time of initial diagnosis, prior to any treatment. TCR V-J signatures able to tell the groups apart were searched for in a discovery cohort of 100 or so patients, of whom more than 40 had Graves' ophthalmopathy and about 60 had stable Graves' hyperthyroidism. For training and testing, the 100 or so patients in the discovery cohort were randomly divided in a 7:3 ratio. Once sampling was done, hyperthyroidism patients were given methimazole at a starting dose of 30 mg daily, whereas ophthalmopathy patients were given high-dose intravenous methylprednisolone. The paper describes TCR Vbeta CDR3 sequencing of 120 to 150 peripheral blood samples, made up of about 41 ophthalmopathy patients, 70 to 80 hyperthyroidism patients and roughly 17 progressor patients. An independent validation cohort of under 20 hyperthyroidism patients and 17 patients who later progressed to ophthalmopathy tested prospective prediction of ophthalmopathy. The study also compared thyroid tissue and blood T-cell repertoires from several Graves' hyperthyroidism patients. What the study reported, not specific to this receptor: In validation, progression to ophthalmopathy was predicted by the model with nearly 71% sensitivity and 72% to 80% specificity, a median of 6.5 months before onset. Sample size was not statistically predetermined, and blinding of investigators to group allocation was not performed. Ophthalmopathy was separated from stable hyperthyroidism by a 13 V-J signature model, with around 88% sensitivity and about 81% specificity obtained in cross-validation and 80%/75% obtained in testing. Blood samples also contained most of the expanded thyroid clonotypes (frequency above 0.001), which suggests that blood repertoires may reflect thyroid immune responses.

This TCR was recovered from a man aged 18 to 35 with Graves' ophthalmopathy. In this chain, TRBV19 is recombined with TRBJ1-1; no D segment can be confidently identified. What was sequenced was blood. The DNA sequence follows: TGTGCCAGTAGTCTGGGAGCCCTCGGGGACACTGAAGCTTTCTTT. Its product reads: CASSLGALGDTEAFF.